Listed below are T cell receptor beta chains from one sample, sequenced in a study of cytomegalovirus exposure and HLA in healthy donors. The protocol was immunoSEQ multiplex PCR, while the TCRdb copy is restricted to in-frame clones and leaves out a portion. The sample comprises just under 95,000 clones, roughly 77% of which are singletons, and 10% rests with the top ten. The sample consisted of PBMCs. Receptors were obtained from a human donor in good health. The conserved cysteine and the conserved F or W are not part of the CDR3 here. The order of the fields is CDR3 protein, clone size, V gene, J gene. Rows give clone size only sometimes, using once, few, many, or a class for an expanded clone.

CDR3: ASSPSRGIKSYEQY
size: .
V: TRBV9
J: TRBJ2-7

CDR3: ASSLGGGHSGNTIY
size: .
V: TRBV7-6
J: TRBJ1-3

CDR3: ASSRGLQETQY
size: .
V: TRBV4-3
J: TRBJ2-5

CDR3: ASSVQGSTDTQY
size: .
V: TRBV7-8
J: TRBJ2-3

CDR3: ASSQKAGRTGELF
size: few
V: TRBV18
J: TRBJ2-2

CDR3: SAILAKNIQY
size: few
V: TRBV29-1
J: TRBJ2-4

CDR3: ASSLAALGQPQH
size: .
V: TRBV5-6
J: TRBJ1-5

CDR3: ASSRGGRFSGNTIY
size: .
V: TRBV19
J: TRBJ1-3

CDR3: ASSIKGATGTRLYNEQF
size: .
V: TRBV19
J: TRBJ2-1

CDR3: ASSLSAGFSTDTQY
size: .
V: TRBV7-7
J: TRBJ2-3

CDR3: ASRKYRDRGYEQY
size: .
V: TRBV27
J: TRBJ2-7

CDR3: ASSMGLTGGNNSPLH
size: .
V: TRBV19
J: TRBJ1-6

CDR3: ASSKPTSATGELF
size: .
V: TRBV7-2
J: TRBJ2-2

CDR3: ASSDRAGGYT
size: .
V: TRBV2
J: TRBJ1-2

CDR3: ASSVGGGSHEQY
size: few
V: TRBV9
J: TRBJ2-7

CDR3: ASTPRRDFEQY
size: .
V: TRBV2
J: TRBJ2-7

CDR3: ASRPPAGRNQPQH
size: .
V: TRBV19
J: TRBJ1-5

CDR3: ASRYDFGGYT
size: .
V: TRBV5-1
J: TRBJ1-2

CDR3: ASSTRQGRNTDTQY
size: once
V: TRBV11-2
J: TRBJ2-3

CDR3: ASNRDYFGNEQF
size: .
V: TRBV5-5
J: TRBJ2-1

CDR3: ASSQGQRGGDKQQY
size: .
V: TRBV4-2
J: TRBJ2-7

CDR3: ASSIGTGAYEQY
size: .
V: TRBV19
J: TRBJ2-7

CDR3: ASSLEQARTDTQY
size: .
V: TRBV5-1
J: TRBJ2-3

CDR3: ASSMGGRLNEKLF
size: .
V: TRBV19
J: TRBJ1-4

CDR3: AIGLGGSTDTQY
size: .
V: TRBV10-3
J: TRBJ2-3

CDR3: ASSVDWTAAGTQY
size: once
V: TRBV9
J: TRBJ2-5

CDR3: ASSFLGDWYEQY
size: .
V: TRBV5-1
J: TRBJ2-7

CDR3: ASRPTGAGNTIY
size: .
V: TRBV27
J: TRBJ1-3